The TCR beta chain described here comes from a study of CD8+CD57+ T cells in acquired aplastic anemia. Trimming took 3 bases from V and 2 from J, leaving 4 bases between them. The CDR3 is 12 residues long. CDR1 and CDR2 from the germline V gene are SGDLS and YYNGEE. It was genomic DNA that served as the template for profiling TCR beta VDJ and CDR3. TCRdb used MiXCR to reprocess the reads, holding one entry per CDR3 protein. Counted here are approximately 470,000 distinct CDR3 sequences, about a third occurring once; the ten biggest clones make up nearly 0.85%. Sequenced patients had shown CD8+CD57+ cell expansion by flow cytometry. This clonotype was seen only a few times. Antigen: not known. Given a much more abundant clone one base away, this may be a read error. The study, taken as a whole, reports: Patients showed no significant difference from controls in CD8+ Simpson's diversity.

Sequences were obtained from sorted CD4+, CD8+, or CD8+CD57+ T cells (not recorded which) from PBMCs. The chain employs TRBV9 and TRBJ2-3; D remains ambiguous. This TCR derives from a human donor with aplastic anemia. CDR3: CASSAHTDTQYF. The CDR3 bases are TGTGCCAGCAGCGCCCACACAGATACGCAGTATTTT.